This T cell receptor (beta chain) was captured by sequencing in a study of control samples from healthy donors and cancer patients. Here immunoSEQ multiplex PCR was the method, and the copy in TCRdb shows in-frame clones only, minus some. The sample includes 25,000 to 30,000 clones, roughly nine tenths seen only once; the top ten take approximately 3.6%. Remarks on this clone: Other nucleotide sequences in the sample specify the same CDR3.

There are 16 residues in the CDR3. With 4 bases removed from V and 5 bases from J, the gap between germline ends came to 18 bases. Germline CDR1 WSHSY, CDR2 SAAADI. Sequencing was carried out using formalin-fixed, paraffin-embedded tissue. The genes are TRBV10-2 and TRBJ2-1, with D possibly being TRBD1 or TRBD2 (6 bases each). This sequence was found in a female donor with melanoma. CDR3 protein: CASSAVGGLGNNEQFF. CDR3 in DNA: TGCGCCAGCAGTGCGGTAGGGGGGTTAGGAAACAATGAGCAGTTCTTC.